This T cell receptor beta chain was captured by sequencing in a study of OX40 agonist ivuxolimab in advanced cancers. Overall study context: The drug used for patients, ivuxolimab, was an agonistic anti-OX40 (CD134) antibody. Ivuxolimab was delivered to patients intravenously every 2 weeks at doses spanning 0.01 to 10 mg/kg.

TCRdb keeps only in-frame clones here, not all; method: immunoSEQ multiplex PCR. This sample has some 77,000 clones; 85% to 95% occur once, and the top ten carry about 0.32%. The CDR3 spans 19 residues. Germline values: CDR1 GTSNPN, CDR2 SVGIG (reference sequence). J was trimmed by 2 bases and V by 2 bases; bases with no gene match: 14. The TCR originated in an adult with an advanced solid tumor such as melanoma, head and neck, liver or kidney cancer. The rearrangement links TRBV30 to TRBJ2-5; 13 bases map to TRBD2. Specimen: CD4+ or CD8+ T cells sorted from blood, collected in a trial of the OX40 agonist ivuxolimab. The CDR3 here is CAWSSGELAGGPLQETQYF. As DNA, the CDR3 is TGTGCCTGGAGTTCCGGGGAACTAGCGGGGGGGCCTTTACAAGAGACCCAGTACTTC.